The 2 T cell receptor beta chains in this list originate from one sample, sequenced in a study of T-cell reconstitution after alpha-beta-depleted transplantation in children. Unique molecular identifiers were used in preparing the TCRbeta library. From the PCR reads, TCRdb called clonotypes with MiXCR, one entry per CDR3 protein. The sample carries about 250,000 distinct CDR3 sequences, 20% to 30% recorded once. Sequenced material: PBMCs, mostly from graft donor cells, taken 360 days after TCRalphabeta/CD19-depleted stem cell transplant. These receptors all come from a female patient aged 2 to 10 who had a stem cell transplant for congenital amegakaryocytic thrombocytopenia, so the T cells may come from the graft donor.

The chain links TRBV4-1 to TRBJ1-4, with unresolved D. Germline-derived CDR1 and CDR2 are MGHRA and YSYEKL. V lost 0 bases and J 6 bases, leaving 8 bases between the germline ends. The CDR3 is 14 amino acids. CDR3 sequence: CASSQDRTDEKLFF. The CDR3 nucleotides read TGCGCCAGCAGCCAAGATAGGACCGATGAAAAACTGTTTTTT.

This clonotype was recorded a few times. CDR3 protein: CASSWTGPLEKLFF. CDR3 in DNA: TGTGCCAGCAGTTGGACAGGGCCTCTGGAAAAACTGTTTTTT. This chain connects TRBV28 to TRBJ1-4, with 8 bases identical to TRBD1. CDR3 length: 14 amino acids. V trimming: 4 bases; J trimming: 8 bases; junction bases outside the gene matches: 6. Germline assignment: CDR1 MDHEN and CDR2 SYDVKM.